This entry lists 28 T cell receptor beta chains sequenced from one sample in a study of blood T cell repertoires in COVID-19. Sequencing was performed with immunoSEQ multiplex PCR; in TCRdb, only in-frame clones are kept and a portion is missing. The table records about 330,000 clones, about 82% of them present only once. The specimen was peripheral blood. Source of these receptors: a human donor in a cohort sampled during active COVID-19.

This clone has just a few counts. This chain connects TRBV19 to TRBJ1-4; D is uncertain. Per the germline V gene, CDR1 is LNHDA and CDR2 is SQIVND (reference sequence). V lost 8 bases and J lost 4, with 11 bases in between. The CDR3 has 13 residues. The CDR3 reads CASAGGFNEKLFF. As DNA, the CDR3 is TGTGCCAGTGCAGGTGGTTTTAATGAAAAACTGTTTTTT.

The chain uses TRBV7-8 and TRBJ1-1, with a tentative D call TRBD1 (6 bases). The CDR3 has 14 residues. Trimming shortened V by 6 bases and J by 0 bases, and 11 bases separated the two germline ends. Germline V lookup: CDR1 SGHVS, CDR2 FQNEAQ. The CDR3 DNA is TGTGCCAGCAGTCCAGACAGGATGAACACTGAAGCTTTCTTT. Translation gives CASSPDRMNTEAFF.

This chain connects TRBV6-1 to TRBJ1-5; 11 nucleotides match TRBD1. V lost 3 bases and J lost 2; bases outside the gene matches: 9. Germline V gives CDR1 MNHNS, CDR2 SASEGT. CDR3 length: 18 amino acids. CDR3 amino acids: CASSDRDRGFWGNQPQHF. The CDR3 DNA reads TGTGCCAGCAGTGACCGGGACAGGGGGTTTTGGGGCAATCAGCCCCAGCATTTT.

The rearrangement links TRBV5-4 to TRBJ2-5; TRBD2 agrees at 8 bases. CDR1 and CDR2 (germline): SGHNT, YYREEE (reference sequence). The CDR3 runs to 16 residues. Trimming at V came to 3 bases and at J to 7 bases, leaving 14 bases not matched to a gene. As DNA, the CDR3 is TGTGCCAGCAGCTCGGGGGGGGCAGAATCAAGATTGACCCAGTACTTC. Amino acids: CASSSGGAESRLTQYF.

The rearrangement links TRBV5-4 to TRBJ1-5; 9 bases align to TRBD1. V trimming: 4 bases; J trimming: 4 bases; junction bases outside the gene matches: 9. This CDR3 region has 16 residues. CDR1 and CDR2 from the germline V gene are SGHNT and YYREEE (reference sequence). CDR3 bases: TGTGCCAGCAGCGCGACCGGGACAGGGAAAAATCAGCCCCAGCATTTT. It codes for CASSATGTGKNQPQHF.

V usage is TRBV5-1 and J usage is TRBJ2-7, with a possible D match to TRBD1 (6 bases). The V gene lost 0 bases and the J gene lost 2 bases, with 6 bases spanning the gap. Per the germline V gene, CDR1 is SGHRS and CDR2 is YFSETQ. CDR3 size: 13 residues. CDR3 bases: TGCGCCAGCAGCTTGGACAGGGCCTACGAGCAGTACTTC. Protein product: CASSLDRAYEQYF.

The chain combines TRBV12-3 or TRBV12-4 with TRBJ1-2; 7 bases are shared with TRBD1. The V gene end was trimmed by 4 bases and the J gene end by 5 bases; junction bases not matched to a gene: 4. The length of the CDR3 is 13 residues. The CDR3 DNA sequence: TGTGCCAGCAGTTCCCAGGGGGAGTATGGCTACACCTTC. Translation: CASSSQGEYGYTF.

The V gene is TRBV12-5, the J gene TRBJ2-7; 7 bases map to TRBD1. With 6 bases clipped from V and 5 bases from J, the junction kept 10 bases outside the gene matches. Germline loops: CDR1 LGHNT, CDR2 FRNRAP. This CDR3 region has 14 residues. The CDR3 spells CASGPPQGLDEQYF. The CDR3 bases are TGTGCTAGTGGCCCCCCACAGGGGCTGGACGAGCAGTACTTC.

This clone has more than one count but fewer than ten. The rearrangement links TRBV7-9 to TRBJ2-1; 7 nucleotides line up with TRBD1. The CDR3 totals 13 residues. The germline gives CDR1 SEHNR, CDR2 FQNEAQ (reference sequence). V was clipped by 1 base and J by 6 bases; unmatched bases: 0. DNA of the CDR3: TGTGCCAGCAGCTTAGGACAGGGCAATGAGCAGTTCTTC. The encoded protein is CASSLGQGNEQFF.

The chain uses TRBV5-6 and TRBJ1-2, with D possibly matching TRBD1 (5 bases). The CDR3 has 12 amino acids. V dropped 5 bases and J dropped 3 bases, with 8 bases sitting between them. CDR1 is SGHDT and CDR2 is YYEEEE in the germline V gene. CDR3 in amino acids: CASSDRDYGYTF. CDR3 DNA: TGTGCCAGCAGTGACAGAGACTATGGCTACACCTTC. The full variable domain, completed using reference TRBV5-6 and TRBJ1-2, is DAGVTQSPTHLIKTRGQQVTLRCSPKSGHDTVSWYQQALGQGPQFIFQYYEEEERQRGNFPDRFSGHQFPNYSSELNVNALLLGDSALYLCASSDRDYGYTFGSGTRLTVV.

The chain employs TRBV18 and TRBJ1-2, with 8 nucleotides matching TRBD1. V shed 0 bases, J shed 1 base, and the junction held 4 bases outside the gene matches. CDR1 and CDR2 (germline): KGHSH, LQKENI. The CDR3 is 16 residues long. CDR3 coding DNA: TGTGCCAGCTCACCACCGGCGACAGGGGTTAACTATGGCTACACCTTC. Translation: CASSPPATGVNYGYTF.

This sequence joins TRBV7-8 and TRBJ2-7; 7 positions match TRBD2. Trimming cost V 5 bases and J 4 bases; bases outside gene matches: 5. This CDR3 has 13 amino acids. Per the germline V gene, CDR1 is SGHVS and CDR2 is FQNEAQ. The CDR3 sequence is CASSRTSLYEQYF. CDR3 sequence (DNA): TGTGCCAGCAGCCGGACTAGTTTGTACGAGCAGTACTTC.

This chain joins TRBV18 and TRBJ1-2; 7 bases agree with TRBD1. After removal of 3 bases from V and 2 bases from J, the junction contained 12 bases not matched to a gene. This CDR3 has 17 amino acids. In germline, CDR1 is KGHSH, CDR2 LQKENI. The CDR3 DNA reads TGTGCCAGCTCACCTGGGGACAGCCTAAGACCCAACTATGGCTACACCTTC. Amino acids: CASSPGDSLRPNYGYTF.

The V call is TRBV5-8, the J call TRBJ1-4; 7 nucleotides agree with TRBD1. Germline lookup yields CDR1 SGHTS and CDR2 YDEGEE. The CDR3 length is 14 residues. Trimming at V came to 3 bases and at J to 7 bases, leaving 6 bases not matched to a gene. The CDR3 DNA sequence: TGTGCCAGCAGCTCGGACAGGCGGGGTGAAAAACTGTTTTTT. Translated, it gives CASSSDRRGEKLFF.

This chain connects TRBV11-1 to TRBJ1-2, with 9 bases identical to TRBD1. The CDR3 loop spans 14 amino acids. Germline V gene lookup returns CDR1 SGHAT and CDR2 FQDESV (reference sequence). The J segment lost 4 bases and the V segment lost 5 bases, leaving 5 bases of the junction unmatched. CDR3 bases: TGTGCCAGCAGCCCCGGGACAGGGATCTATGGCTACACCTTC. It codes for CASSPGTGIYGYTF.

This chain uses TRBV6-5 with TRBJ1-2; no reliable D call. Germline V gene lookup returns CDR1 MNHEY and CDR2 SVGAGI. Between the trimmed V and J ends, which lost 8 bases and 5 bases, there was a span of 18 bases. CDR3 length: 14 amino acids. CDR3 DNA: TGTGCCAGCGGGGAGTGGGCCCTGGGGTATGGCTACACCTTC. Translation: CASGEWALGYGYTF.

The rearrangement uses TRBV20-1 and TRBJ1-2; D remains unclear. Trimming removed 0 bases from V and 11 bases from J, with 4 bases in between. This CDR3 has 9 amino acids. The germline V gene has CDR1 DFQATT and CDR2 SNEGSKA (reference sequence). For the CDR3, the DNA is TGCAGTGCTAGAGAGTTATACACCTTC. Protein: CSARELYTF.

The V call is TRBV29-1, the J call TRBJ1-2; 9 nucleotides line up with TRBD1. Germline V gene sequence: CDR1 SQVTM, CDR2 ANQGSEA. CDR3 length: 12 residues. CDR3 nucleotides: TGCCAGACTGGACAGGGGAATGATGGCTACACCTTC. This translates into CQTGQGNDGYTF. The variable domain in full, completed from reference TRBV29-1 and TRBJ1-2, reads SAVISQKPSRDICQRGTSLTIQCQVDSQVTMMFWYRQQPGQSLTLIATANQGSEATYESGFVIDKFPISRPNLTFSTLTVSNMSPEDSSIYLCQTGQGNDGYTFGSGTRLTVV.

The genes are TRBV2 and TRBJ1-4, with D perhaps TRBD1 (5 bases). Germline V CDR1 and CDR2: SNHLY, FYNNEI. This CDR3 has 14 residues. Trimming cost V 10 bases and J 3 bases, with 15 bases left between them. The CDR3 reads CAITGRGANEKLFF. The CDR3 bases are TGTGCCATCACGGGGCGGGGAGCTAATGAAAAACTGTTTTTT.

This chain links TRBV27 with TRBJ2-7; 8 positions agree with TRBD1. The CDR3 has 16 amino acids. The V and J ends lost 5 bases and 2 bases, in that order; junction bases with no gene match: 11. Germline values: CDR1 MNHEY, CDR2 SMNVEV (reference sequence). In nucleotides, the CDR3 is TGTGCCAGCAGTCCCTTAACGGACAGGGCCCCCTACGAGCAGTACTTC. Its protein is CASSPLTDRAPYEQYF.

The chain links TRBV14 to TRBJ2-1; D is uncertain. The V and J ends lost 0 bases and 5 bases respectively, with 11 bases between them. The CDR3 totals 15 residues. Germline-derived CDR1 and CDR2 are SGHDN and FVKESK. CDR3 sequence reads: CASSQDREANNEQFF. DNA of the CDR3: TGTGCCAGCAGCCAAGATCGCGAAGCCAACAATGAGCAGTTCTTC.

V is TRBV28 and J is TRBJ1-2; TRBD1 agrees at 9 bases. With V trimmed by 6 bases and J by 8 bases, 7 bases remained unmatched. CDR3 length: 13 residues. CDR1 and CDR2 from the germline V gene are MDHEN and SYDVKM. Written as DNA, the CDR3 is TGTGCCAGCAGGCCCGGGACAGGGTTAGGCTACACCTTC. Amino acid sequence: CASRPGTGLGYTF.

J is TRBJ1-5 and V is TRBV28, with 8 bases identical to TRBD1. Trimming cost V 5 bases and J 6 bases; bases outside gene matches: 9. CDR1 MDHEN and CDR2 SYDVKM come from the germline V gene. The CDR3 length is 15 residues. The CDR3 DNA reads as TGTGCCAGCAGTCCGGACAGGGAAATCGGTCAGCCCCAGCATTTT. This translates into CASSPDREIGQPQHF. Variable domain in full (rest from reference TRBV28 and TRBJ1-5): DVKVTQSSRYLVKRTGEKVFLECVQDMDHENMFWYRQDPGLGLRLIYFSYDVKMKEKGDIPEGYSVSREKKERFSLILESASTNQTSMYLCASSPDREIGQPQHFGDGTRLSIL.

This clone has just one count. CDR3 amino acids: CASSLDRSKLFF. The CDR3 region has the DNA TGTGCCAGCAGCTTGGACAGATCTAAACTGTTTTTT. V and J are TRBV5-4 and TRBJ1-4; D is unclear. The CDR3 runs to 12 residues. V was clipped by 0 bases and J by 11 bases, with 8 bases between them. Germline V gene sequence: CDR1 SGHNT, CDR2 YYREEE (reference sequence).

This rearrangement joins TRBV9 to TRBJ1-5, with D unclear. The V end was cut by 0 bases, the J end by 12 bases, with 13 bases between. This CDR3 has 13 residues. Germline loops: CDR1 SGDLS, CDR2 YYNGEE. The CDR3 DNA reads as TGTGCCAGCAGCGTAGATTGGGCATCGTTCCAGCATTTT. Amino acids: CASSVDWASFQHF.

This clone was seen more than once but under ten times. The conserved closing phenylalanine or tryptophan is absent in this CDR3, likely reflecting a read error. The DNA is left out, because the CDR3 cannot be placed on it with certainty; the CDR3 is given as TCRdb lists it. The rearrangement joins TRBV18 to TRBJ1-1; the listed D gene, TRBD1, was not tested against the DNA. CDR1 is KGHSH, CDR2 LQKENI, per germline. A total of 13 residues make up the CDR3, ends included. The CDR3 here is CASSPTEGALGNI.

V is TRBV6-5 and J is TRBJ1-3, with D possibly TRBD1 on 5 matching bases. V was shortened by 6 bases and J by 4 bases, with 13 bases between the two germline ends. This CDR3 comprises 14 residues. The V gene's germline CDR1 is MNHEY and CDR2 SVGAGI. In nucleotides, the CDR3 is TGTGCCAGCAGAAACGGGGGGATCGGAAACACCATATATTTT. Its protein product is CASRNGGIGNTIYF.

The chain is built from TRBV27 and TRBJ2-1, with 7 bases identical to TRBD1. CDR1 and CDR2 from the germline V gene are MNHEY and SMNVEV (reference sequence). CDR3 length: 15 residues. The V segment lost 2 bases and the J segment 4 bases; nucleotides outside the gene matches: 5. The DNA of the CDR3 is TGTGCCAGCAGTTTAACAGGGGCGGTTTACAATGAGCAGTTCTTC. It translates to CASSLTGAVYNEQFF.